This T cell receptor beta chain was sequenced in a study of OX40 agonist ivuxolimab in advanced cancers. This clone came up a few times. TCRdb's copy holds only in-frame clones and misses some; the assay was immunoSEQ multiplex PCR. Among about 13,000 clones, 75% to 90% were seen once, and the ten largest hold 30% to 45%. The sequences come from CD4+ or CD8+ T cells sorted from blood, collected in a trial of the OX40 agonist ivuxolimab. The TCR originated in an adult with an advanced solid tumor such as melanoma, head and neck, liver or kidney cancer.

The CDR3 DNA sequence: TGTGCTAGCCCCGGGACAGGGGCAAGTGCGAACACCGGGGAGCTGTTTTTT. Its protein is CASPGTGASANTGELFF. The V gene is TRBV12-5, the J gene TRBJ2-2; 10 bases map to TRBD1. There are 17 residues in the CDR3. Trimming cost V 9 bases and J 0 bases; bases outside gene matches: 10. Per germline, CDR1 LGHNT and CDR2 FRNRAP.